The 21 T cell receptor beta chains below were found in one sample sequenced in a study of vaccination and CD4 T cells after COVID-19. Sequencing of the DNA from cultured CD4+ T cells was carried out with the Oncomine TCR Beta short-read assay. TCRdb used MiXCR to reprocess the PCR reads, holding one entry per CDR3 protein. Here the sample spans approximately 15,000 distinct CDR3 sequences, roughly 54% being singletons. Treatment: approximately nine-day PBMC culture with coronavirus spike peptide pools or control peptides (ViraFEST assay). No antigens are known for them. The sample was CD4+ T cells from blood, cultured in vitro. These TCRs come from a human donor who had recovered from COVID-19.

The chain uses TRBV16 and TRBJ1-6; D call uncertain. Trimming stripped 3 bases from V and 0 bases from J, with 3 bases between. Germline V CDR1 and CDR2: KGHSY, FQNENV. This CDR3 has 14 amino acids. CDR3 sequence (DNA): TGTGCCAGCAGCCAGAGCTCCTATAATTCACCCCTCCACTTT. This gives the protein CASSQSSYNSPLHF.

This rearrangement joins TRBV29-1 to TRBJ1-1, with D hard to call. The germline gives CDR1 SQVTM, CDR2 ANQGSEA. V lost 0 bases and J lost 6, with 8 bases in between. The CDR3 runs to 12 residues. The CDR3 coding sequence is TGCAGCGTTGAAGACGGCCCCGCTGAAGCTTTCTTT. It translates to CSVEDGPAEAFF.

The chain has TRBV19 and TRBJ1-1; TRBD1 matches at 9 bases. CDR1 and CDR2 (germline): LNHDA, SQIVND (reference sequence). The ends lost 9 bases at V and 3 bases at J; junction bases unmatched: 8. This CDR3 comprises 14 residues. The CDR3 coding sequence is TGTGCCAGCTCAACGGGACAGGGTTACACTGAAGCTTTCTTT. Translating it yields CASSTGQGYTEAFF.

The genes are TRBV20-1 and TRBJ2-2; perhaps TRBD1 as D (6 bases). This CDR3 is built from 16 residues. The V and J ends lost 0 bases and 1 base respectively, with 12 bases between them. Looked up from germline, CDR1 is DFQATT and CDR2 is SNEGSKA (reference sequence). The DNA for the CDR3 is TGCAGTGCTAGAGATAGGGGGACGGTGAACACCGGGGAGCTGTTTTTT. Its protein product is CSARDRGTVNTGELFF.

The CDR3 is CASSPTGALNTGELFF. In DNA, the CDR3 is TGTGCCAGCAGCCCGACGGGGGCGCTCAACACCGGGGAGCTGTTTTTT. This chain connects TRBV27 to TRBJ2-2; D tentatively reads TRBD1 or TRBD2 (6 bases each). The CDR3 length is 16 residues. V dropped 6 bases and J dropped 2 bases, with 16 bases sitting between them. Per germline, CDR1 MNHEY and CDR2 SMNVEV (reference sequence).

This chain joins TRBV5-3 and TRBJ1-6, with a possible D match to TRBD1 (6 bases). TRBV5-3 is reported as an ORF; its role is uncertain. The V end was cut by 10 bases, the J end by 0 bases, with 11 bases between. CDR3 length equals 14 residues. CDR3 amino acids: CADGGSSYNSPLHF. The CDR3, as DNA: TGTGCCGATGGGGGCAGCTCCTATAATTCACCCCTCCACTTT.

This chain connects TRBV7-2 to TRBJ2-7; no firm D call. The CDR3 contains 14 residues. Germline V gives CDR1 SGHTA, CDR2 FQGNSA. V lost 0 bases and J lost 1, with 7 bases in between. The CDR3 is CASSLATASYEQYF. CDR3 DNA sequence: TGTGCCAGCAGCTTAGCCACAGCATCCTACGAGCAGTACTTC.

This clonotype was seen more than once but under ten times. The gene calls are TRBV11-3 and TRBJ1-1, with D unclear. This CDR3 region has 13 residues. The V gene lost 0 bases and the J gene lost 4 bases, with 6 bases spanning the gap. Germline loops: CDR1 SGHNT, CDR2 YENEEA. CDR3 sequence: CASSLEGSTEAFF. The CDR3 coding sequence is TGTGCCAGCAGCTTAGAGGGCAGCACTGAAGCTTTCTTT. The whole variable domain, filled in from reference TRBV11-3 and TRBJ1-1, reads EAGVVQSPRYKIIEKKQPVAFWCNPISGHNTLYWYLQNLGQGPELLIRYENEEAVDDSQLPKDRFSAERLKGVDSTLKIQPAELGDSAVYLCASSLEGSTEAFFGQGTRLTVV.

J is TRBJ1-3 and V is TRBV5-4; unclear D gene. V was pared by 2 bases and J by 0 bases, with 3 bases between. Per the germline V gene, CDR1 is SGHNT and CDR2 is YYREEE (reference sequence). The CDR3 has 13 amino acids. The CDR3 is CASSFPSGNTIYF. The CDR3 DNA sequence: TGTGCCAGCAGCTTCCCCTCTGGAAACACCATATATTTT.

The chain links TRBV12-3 or TRBV12-4 to TRBJ2-1, with D perhaps TRBD1 (6 bases). Trimming left V 7 bases short and J 4 bases short, with 14 bases between. The CDR3 has 14 amino acids. CDR3 DNA: TGTGCCAGCATCGAAGACGACAGGTACAATGAGCAGTTCTTC. It specifies CASIEDDRYNEQFF.

This sequence joins TRBV19 and TRBJ1-5, with D unclear. This CDR3 comprises 15 residues. V dropped 6 bases and J dropped 0 bases, with 12 bases sitting between them. Per the germline V gene, CDR1 is LNHDA and CDR2 is SQIVND (reference sequence). The CDR3 DNA reads TGTGCCAGTAGAACTACAGCGTTTAGCAATCAGCCCCAGCATTTT. Translation gives CASRTTAFSNQPQHF.

The chain couples TRBV7-9 to TRBJ2-7, with D uncertain. The CDR3 consists of 13 residues. Trimming stripped 1 base from V and 9 bases from J, with 13 bases between. Germline V gives CDR1 SEHNR, CDR2 FQNEAQ (reference sequence). CDR3 sequence: CASSLDRIDAQYF. The CDR3 bases are TGTGCCAGCAGCTTAGATCGGATAGATGCGCAGTACTTC.

The CDR3 coding sequence is TGTGCCAGCAGCTCTTGGACAGGAGGTAGCAATCAGCCCCAGCATTTT. It yields the protein CASSSWTGGSNQPQHF. The V and J genes are TRBV11-2 and TRBJ1-5; 7 nucleotides align to TRBD1. Trimming removed 4 bases from V and 0 bases from J; junction bases left unmatched: 6. Germline assignment: CDR1 SGHAT and CDR2 FQNNGV. The CDR3 is 16 amino acids.

V gene TRBV30 combines with J gene TRBJ2-3; 10 bases are a match to TRBD2. Germline-derived CDR1 and CDR2 are GTSNPN and SVGIG (reference sequence). Unmatched junction bases numbered 10, after V lost 4 bases and J lost 6 bases. CDR3 length: 15 residues. The chain's CDR3 is CAWIGKAGGRDTQYF. Written as DNA, the CDR3 is TGTGCCTGGATTGGAAAAGCGGGGGGGAGGGATACGCAGTATTTT.

This chain uses TRBV12-3 or TRBV12-4 with TRBJ2-5, with 14 bases matching TRBD2. CDR3 length: 17 residues. Trimming removed 5 bases from V and 4 bases from J; junction bases left unmatched: 9. The CDR3 here is CASSRGGLAGAAETQYF. The CDR3 DNA is TGTGCCAGCAGTCGGGGGGGACTAGCGGGAGCTGCAGAGACCCAGTACTTC.

The V call is TRBV6-1, the J call TRBJ2-3; 7 bases fit TRBD2. The CDR3 runs 13 residues. Per the germline V gene, CDR1 is MNHNS and CDR2 is SASEGT. V lost 4 bases and J lost 6; bases outside the gene matches: 4. The CDR3 DNA follows: TGTGCCAGCAGTGGAGGACTAGGGGATACGCAGTATTTT. Amino acids: CASSGGLGDTQYF.

This clonotype appeared a few times. The V and J genes are TRBV20-1 and TRBJ1-4; D is uncertain. The CDR3 loop spans 13 amino acids. Germline V gene data show CDR1 as DFQATT and CDR2 as SNEGSKA (reference sequence). V lost 3 bases and J 6 bases, leaving 11 bases between the germline ends. The CDR3 DNA is TGCAGTGCTAGTTTAAGAGATTATGAAAAACTGTTTTTT. Its translation is CSASLRDYEKLFF.

The chain employs TRBV24-1 and TRBJ1-3, with TRBD1 as a possible D gene (6 bases). The CDR3 spans 14 residues. Germline V gives CDR1 KGHDR, CDR2 SFDVKD. With 5 bases removed from V and 4 bases from J, the gap between germline ends came to 11 bases. Here the CDR3 reads CATSGGAAGNTIYF. In DNA form, the CDR3 reads TGTGCCACCAGTGGGGGGGCGGCAGGAAACACCATATATTTT.

This clonotype was found a few times. This sequence joins TRBV6-5 and TRBJ1-2; maybe TRBD1 (6 bases). Trimming took 4 bases from V and 0 from J, leaving 12 bases between them. Germline CDR1 reads MNHEY; CDR2 reads SVGAGI. The CDR3 covers 15 residues. The CDR3 loop reads CASSSPGHPNYGYTF. CDR3 DNA sequence: TGTGCCAGCAGTTCTCCGGGACATCCTAACTATGGCTACACCTTC.

There are a few counts of this clonotype. The chain has TRBV10-3 and TRBJ1-3; tentative D call: TRBD1 (5 bases). V was trimmed by 5 bases and J by 0 bases, leaving 11 bases between them. CDR1 is ENHRY, CDR2 SYGVKD, per germline. This CDR3 is 15 amino acids long. CDR3 protein: CAISPRGGSGNTIYF. In nucleotides, the CDR3 is TGTGCCATCAGTCCCCGGGGGGGCTCTGGAAACACCATATATTTT.

The chain combines TRBV19 with TRBJ1-1; TRBD1 might be the D (6 bases). This CDR3 is 13 amino acids long. V gave up 7 bases and J gave up 5 bases, with 14 bases separating them. In germline, CDR1 is LNHDA, CDR2 SQIVND (reference sequence). In DNA form, the CDR3 reads TGTGCCAGTACCGCGGGGGGCAAAACTGAAGCTTTCTTT. Amino acid sequence: CASTAGGKTEAFF. Variable domain in full (rest from reference TRBV19 and TRBJ1-1): DGGITQSPKYLFRKEGQNVTLSCEQNLNHDAMYWYRQDPGQGLRLIYYSQIVNDFQKGDIAEGYSVSREKKESFPLTVTSAQKNPTAFYLCASTAGGKTEAFFGQGTRLTVV.